Listed below are T cell receptor beta chains from one sample, sequenced in a study of tumor and adjacent non-tumor tissue in lung cancer. TCRdb re-called the multiplex PCR reads with MiXCR, one entry per CDR3 protein. This sample carries 110,000 or so distinct CDR3 sequences, roughly 80% of them seen once, and the ten largest clones take approximately 35%. Sequences were obtained from lung tumor tissue. All receptors come from a woman between 55 and 75 years old with non-small cell lung cancer. The CDR3 runs from the conserved cysteine through the conserved F or W. D genes are given only for firm matches. Size tells how often a clone was seen (once, few, many) or the class of an expanded clone, and some rows leave it out.

j_gene,v_gene,abundance,d_gene,CDR3nt,CDR3aa
TRBJ1-6,TRBV30,.,.,TGTGCCTGCACGGCAGAGTATAATTCACTCCTCCACTTT,CACTAEYNSLLHF
TRBJ2-1,TRBV5-4,.,.,TGTGCCAGCAGCCAGGGGGGGCGGGAATCGAACAATGAGCAGTTCTTC,CASSQGGRESNNEQFF
TRBJ2-5,TRBV20-1,.,.,TGCAGTACTAGACTCGGCGAGGCGAAGACCCAGTACTTC,CSTRLGEAKTQYF
TRBJ2-3,TRBV20-1,.,.,TGCAGTGCTAGAGATGGAGCAGGCTCCACAGATACGCAGTATTTT,CSARDGAGSTDTQYF
TRBJ1-6,TRBV6-6,.,.,TGTGCCAGCGGTTTTGATGAAGAGAGCTCCTGTAATTCACTCCTCCACTTT,CASGFDEESSCNSLLHF
TRBJ1-1,TRBV12-3/TRBV12-4,many,.,TGTGCCAGCAGTTTGGGGGACTTGAACACTGAAGCTTTCTTT,CASSLGDLNTEAFF
TRBJ1-2,TRBV6-6,.,.,TGTGCCAGCAGCACTGCGGGAGCCTATGACTACACCTTC,CASSTAGAYDYTF
TRBJ2-3,TRBV4-3,.,.,TGCGCCAGCAGCCAGGATCCGGGAGTGGAGACAGATACGCAGTATTTT,CASSQDPGVETDTQYF
TRBJ2-1,TRBV5-5,.,TRBD2,TGTGCCAGCAGCTTGGCCGGGCGGGGGGGCCGTAAGCAGTTCTTC,CASSLAGRGGRKQFF
TRBJ2-7,TRBV11-2,.,.,TGTGCCAGCAGCCCAACAGTGGTTTCCTACGGGCAGTACTTC,CASSPTVVSYGQYF
TRBJ2-5,TRBV6-6,.,.,TGCGCCAGCAGTTACGGTAGCCTCGAGACCCAGTACTTC,CASSYGSLETQYF
TRBJ1-2,TRBV6-2/TRBV6-3,.,.,TGTGCCAGCAGGAGGATAGGGACCGACTATGGTTACACCTTC,CASRRIGTDYGYTF
TRBJ2-5,TRBV6-2/TRBV6-3,.,.,TGTACCAGCAGTTACTCAGAGACAGAAGAGACCCTGTACTTC,CTSSYSETEETLYF
TRBJ1-4,TRBV4-3,once,.,TGCGCCAGCATCCAAGAGGGATGGCAGGTCACAACTAATGAAAAACTGTTTTTT,CASIQEGWQVTTNEKLFF
TRBJ2-5,TRBV5-4,.,TRBD1,TGTACCAGCTGCTTGGAAGGGGGCCGGAGGAAAAAGACCCAGTACTTC,CTSCLEGGRRKKTQYF
TRBJ1-4,TRBV20-1,many,.,TGCAGTGCCCAGGGTGGTAATGAAAAACTGTTTTTT,CSAQGGNEKLFF
TRBJ2-5,TRBV29-1,.,.,TGCAGCGTTGATAGGAGTCAGGAGACCCAGTGTTTC,CSVDRSQETQCF
TRBJ2-1,TRBV20-1,.,.,TGCAGTGCTAGAGGAGATGGCCATGAGCGGTTCTTC,CSARGDGHERFF
TRBJ2-2,TRBV28,.,TRBD2,TGTGCCTCTCTAGCGGGAGGGGACACCGGGGAGCTGTTGTTT,CASLAGGDTGELLF
TRBJ1-2,TRBV6-5,.,.,TGTGCCAGTAGTTACTCGAAGGTCAGACAGCTATATGGCTACACCTTC,CASSYSKVRQLYGYTF
TRBJ2-7,TRBV6-6,.,.,TGTACCAGCAGTTACTCCGGGGGCGAGCAGTGCTTC,CTSSYSGGEQCF
TRBJ1-1,TRBV28,few,.,TGTGCCAGCAGACGGGACATCACTGAAGCTTTCTTT,CASRRDITEAFF
TRBJ2-5,TRBV4-3,.,TRBD2,TGCGCCAGCAGCCAAGGTCGCGGGGGTTCAGAGACCCTGTACTTC,CASSQGRGGSETLYF
TRBJ2-1,TRBV28,.,TRBD2,TGTGCCAGCAGTCTCCAAACAACGGGACTAGCTGTCATTGAGCAGTTCTTC,CASSLQTTGLAVIEQFF
TRBJ1-6,TRBV11-2,.,TRBD1,TGTGCCAGCAGCTTAGGGAGACAGGGTACCGCACCCCTCGACTTT,CASSLGRQGTAPLDF
TRBJ2-4,TRBV29-1,.,.,TGCAGCGTTGAAGTTGCCGGGGTAACAGCCAAAAACATTCAGTACTTC,CSVEVAGVTAKNIQYF
TRBJ2-5,TRBV6-2/TRBV6-3,.,TRBD1,TGTGTCAGCGGCCAGACAGGGTTAGGGGCCCAGTACTTC,CVSGQTGLGAQYF
TRBJ1-1,TRBV28,few,TRBD1,TGTGCCAGCAGCTTTACAGGGGGCACTGAAGCTTTCTTT,CASSFTGGTEAFF
TRBJ2-7,TRBV20-1,.,.,TGCAGTGCTAGTCTCGGAGGGCAGGGCGAGCAATACTTC,CSASLGGQGEQYF
TRBJ1-2,TRBV5-6,few,.,TGTACCAGCAGCTTGTTAGGTTGGGGGTATGGTTACACCTTC,CTSSLLGWGYGYTF
TRBJ1-2,TRBV20-1,many,TRBD1,TGCAGTGCTAGGCCCCCGGGACAGGGCTATGGCTACACCTTC,CSARPPGQGYGYTF
TRBJ2-3,TRBV6-2/TRBV6-3,.,TRBD2,TGTGCCGGCAGCTATGGGACTATGCAAACAGATACGCAGTATTTT,CAGSYGTMQTDTQYF
TRBJ2-5,TRBV10-2,many,.,TGCGCCAGCAGTGAGTCGACAATTCAAGAGACCCAGTACTTC,CASSESTIQETQYF
TRBJ2-6,TRBV28,.,TRBD2,TGTGTCAGCACCAGAGCGGGATCTTCCTTCTCTGGGGCCATCGTCCTGAGTTTC,CVSTRAGSSFSGAIVLSF
TRBJ1-1,TRBV4-3,many,TRBD1,TGCGCCAGCAGAAAGGGGGGGACAGGGAACACTGAAGCTTTCTTT,CASRKGGTGNTEAFF